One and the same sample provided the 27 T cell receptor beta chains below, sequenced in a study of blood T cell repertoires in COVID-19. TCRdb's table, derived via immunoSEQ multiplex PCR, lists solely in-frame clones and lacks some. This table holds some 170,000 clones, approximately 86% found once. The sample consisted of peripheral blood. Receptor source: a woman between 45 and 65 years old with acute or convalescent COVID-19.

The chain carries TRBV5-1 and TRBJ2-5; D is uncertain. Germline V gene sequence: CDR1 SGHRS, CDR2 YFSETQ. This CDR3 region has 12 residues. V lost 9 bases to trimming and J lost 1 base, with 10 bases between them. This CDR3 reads CATWASQETQYF. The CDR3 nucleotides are TGCGCCACCTGGGCCAGCCAAGAGACCCAGTACTTC.

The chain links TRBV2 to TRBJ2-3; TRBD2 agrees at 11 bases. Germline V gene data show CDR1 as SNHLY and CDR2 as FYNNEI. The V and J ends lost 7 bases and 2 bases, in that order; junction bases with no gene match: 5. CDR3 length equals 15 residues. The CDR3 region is CASNPSGGPTDTQYF. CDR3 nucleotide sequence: TGTGCCAGCAATCCTAGCGGGGGGCCCACAGATACGCAGTATTTT.

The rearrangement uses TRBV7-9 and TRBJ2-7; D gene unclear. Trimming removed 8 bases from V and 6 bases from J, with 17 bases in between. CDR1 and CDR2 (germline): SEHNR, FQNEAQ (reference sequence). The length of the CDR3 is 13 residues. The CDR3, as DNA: TGTGCCAGCCACGACTTTGGCATTAGCGAGCAGTACTTC. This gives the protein CASHDFGISEQYF.

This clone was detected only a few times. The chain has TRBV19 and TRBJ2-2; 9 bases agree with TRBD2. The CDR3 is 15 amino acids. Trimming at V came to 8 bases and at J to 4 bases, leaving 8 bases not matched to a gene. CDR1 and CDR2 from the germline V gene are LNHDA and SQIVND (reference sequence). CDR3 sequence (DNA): TGTGCCAGTCTTTTAGCGGGAGCGGGCACCGGGGAGCTGTTTTTT. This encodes CASLLAGAGTGELFF.

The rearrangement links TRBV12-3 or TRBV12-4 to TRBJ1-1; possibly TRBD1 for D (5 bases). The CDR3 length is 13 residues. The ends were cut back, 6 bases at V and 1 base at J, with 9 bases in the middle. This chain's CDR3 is CASSTTENTEAFF. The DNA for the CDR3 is TGTGCCAGCAGCACGACAGAGAACACTGAAGCTTTCTTT.

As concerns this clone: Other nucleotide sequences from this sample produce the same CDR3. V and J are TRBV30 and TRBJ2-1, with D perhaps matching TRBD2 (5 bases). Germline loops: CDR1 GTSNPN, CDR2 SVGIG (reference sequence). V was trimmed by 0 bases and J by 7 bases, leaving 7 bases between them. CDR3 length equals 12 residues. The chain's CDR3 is CAWSVRGNEQFF. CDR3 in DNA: TGTGCCTGGAGTGTACGGGGAAATGAGCAGTTCTTC.

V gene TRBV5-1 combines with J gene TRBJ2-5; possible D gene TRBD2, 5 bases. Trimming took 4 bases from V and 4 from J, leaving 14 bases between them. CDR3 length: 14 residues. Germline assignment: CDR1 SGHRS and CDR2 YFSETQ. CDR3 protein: CASSVPTEGETQYF. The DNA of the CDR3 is TGCGCCAGCAGCGTACCCACCGAGGGAGAGACCCAGTACTTC. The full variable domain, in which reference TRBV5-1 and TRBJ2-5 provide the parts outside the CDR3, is KAGVTQTPRYLIKTRGQQVTLSCSPISGHRSVSWYQQTPGQGLQFLFEYFSETQRNKGNFPGRFSGRQFSNSRSEMNVSTLELGDSALYLCASSVPTEGETQYFGPGTRLLVL.

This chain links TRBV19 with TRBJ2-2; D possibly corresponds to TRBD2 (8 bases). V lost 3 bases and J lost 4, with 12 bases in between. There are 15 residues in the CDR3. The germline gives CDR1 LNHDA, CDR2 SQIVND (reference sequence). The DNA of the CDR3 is TGTGCCAGTAGTATCGGGAGGGGGCTCACCGGGGAGCTGTTTTTT. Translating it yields CASSIGRGLTGELFF.

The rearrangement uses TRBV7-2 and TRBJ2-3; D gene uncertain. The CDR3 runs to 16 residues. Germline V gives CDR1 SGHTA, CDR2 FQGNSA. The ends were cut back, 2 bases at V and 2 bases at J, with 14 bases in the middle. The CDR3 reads CASSLNSARNTDTQYF. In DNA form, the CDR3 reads TGTGCCAGCAGCTTAAATTCGGCTAGAAACACAGATACGCAGTATTTT.

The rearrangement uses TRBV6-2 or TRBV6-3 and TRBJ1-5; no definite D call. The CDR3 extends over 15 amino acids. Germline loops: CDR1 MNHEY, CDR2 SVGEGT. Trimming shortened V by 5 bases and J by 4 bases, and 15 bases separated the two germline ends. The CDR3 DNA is TGTGCCAGCAGTCCCCAGGTCCTTCCGAATCAGCCCCAGCATTTT. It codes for CASSPQVLPNQPQHF.

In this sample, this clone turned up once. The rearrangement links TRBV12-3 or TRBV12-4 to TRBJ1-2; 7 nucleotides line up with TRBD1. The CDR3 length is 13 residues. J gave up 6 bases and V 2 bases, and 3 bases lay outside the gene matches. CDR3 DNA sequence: TGTGCCAGCAGTTTAACAGGGGAGGATGGCTACACCTTC. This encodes CASSLTGEDGYTF.

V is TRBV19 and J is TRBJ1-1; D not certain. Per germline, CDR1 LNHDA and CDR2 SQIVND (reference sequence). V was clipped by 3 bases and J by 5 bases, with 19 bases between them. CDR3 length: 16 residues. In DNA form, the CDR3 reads TGTGCCAGTAGTATTTTATATCCAGGAAGGATAACTGAAGCTTTCTTT. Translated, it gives CASSILYPGRITEAFF.

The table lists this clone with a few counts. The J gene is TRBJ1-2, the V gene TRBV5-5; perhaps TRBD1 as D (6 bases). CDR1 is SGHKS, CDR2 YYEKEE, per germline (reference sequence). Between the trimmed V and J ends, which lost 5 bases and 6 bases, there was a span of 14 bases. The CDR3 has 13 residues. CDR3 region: CASRTYTGNGYTF. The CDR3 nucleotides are TGTGCCAGCAGGACTTATACAGGGAATGGCTACACCTTC.

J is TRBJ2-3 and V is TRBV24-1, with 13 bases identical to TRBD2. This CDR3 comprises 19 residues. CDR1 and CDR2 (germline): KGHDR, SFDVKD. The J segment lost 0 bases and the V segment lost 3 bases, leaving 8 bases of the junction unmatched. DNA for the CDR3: TGTGCCACCAGTGATCCAAAGCGGGGACTAGCGGGGAGCACAGATACGCAGTATTTT. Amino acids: CATSDPKRGLAGSTDTQYF.

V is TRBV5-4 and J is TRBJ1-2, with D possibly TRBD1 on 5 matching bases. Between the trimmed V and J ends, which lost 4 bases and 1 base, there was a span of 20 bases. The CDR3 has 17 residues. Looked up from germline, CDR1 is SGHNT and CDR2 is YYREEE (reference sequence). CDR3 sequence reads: CASSQGGGGDINYGYTF. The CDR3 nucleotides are TGTGCCAGCAGCCAGGGAGGAGGAGGAGACATTAACTATGGCTACACCTTC.

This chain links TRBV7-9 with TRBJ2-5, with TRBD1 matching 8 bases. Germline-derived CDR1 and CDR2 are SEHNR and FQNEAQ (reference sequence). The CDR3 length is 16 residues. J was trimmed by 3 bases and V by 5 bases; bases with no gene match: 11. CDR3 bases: TGTGCCAGCAGCCTAGGATACGGACAGGGCGAAGAGACCCAGTACTTC. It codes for CASSLGYGQGEETQYF.

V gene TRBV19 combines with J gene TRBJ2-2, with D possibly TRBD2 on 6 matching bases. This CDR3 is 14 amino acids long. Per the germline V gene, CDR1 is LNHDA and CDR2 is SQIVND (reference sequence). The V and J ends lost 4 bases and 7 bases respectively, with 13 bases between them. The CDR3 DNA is TGTGCCAGTAGTAACGGAGGGCTGGGCGGGGAGCTGTTTTTT. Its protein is CASSNGGLGGELFF.

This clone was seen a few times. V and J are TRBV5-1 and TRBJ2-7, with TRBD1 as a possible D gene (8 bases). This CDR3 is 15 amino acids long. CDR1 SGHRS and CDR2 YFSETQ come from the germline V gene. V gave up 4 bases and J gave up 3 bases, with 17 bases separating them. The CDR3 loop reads CASSPPTGEGYEQYF. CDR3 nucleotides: TGCGCCAGCAGCCCCCCGACAGGGGAGGGCTACGAGCAGTACTTC.

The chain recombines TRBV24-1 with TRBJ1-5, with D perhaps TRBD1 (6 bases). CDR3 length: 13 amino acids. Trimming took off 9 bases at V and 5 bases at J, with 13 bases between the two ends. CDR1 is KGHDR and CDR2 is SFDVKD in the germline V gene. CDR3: CATAAQGYQPQHF. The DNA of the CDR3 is TGTGCCACCGCTGCACAGGGCTATCAGCCCCAGCATTTT.

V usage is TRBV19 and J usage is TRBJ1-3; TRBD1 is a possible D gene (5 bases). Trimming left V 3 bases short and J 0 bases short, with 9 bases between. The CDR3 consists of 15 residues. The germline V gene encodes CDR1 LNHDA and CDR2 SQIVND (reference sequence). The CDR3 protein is CASSIDSNSGNTIYF. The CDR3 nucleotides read TGTGCCAGTAGTATCGACAGTAACTCTGGAAACACCATATATTTT.

CDR3: CASSGRAADTEAFF. CDR3 sequence (DNA): TGTGCCAGCAGCGGGCGGGCAGCCGACACTGAAGCTTTCTTT. The chain employs TRBV7-9 and TRBJ1-1; D is uncertain. V lost 5 bases and J lost 3, with 13 bases in between. The CDR3 is 14 amino acids. Germline V gene sequence: CDR1 SEHNR, CDR2 FQNEAQ (reference sequence). Full variable domain (remainder filled in from reference TRBV7-9 and TRBJ1-1): DTGVSQNPRHKITKRGQNVTFRCDPISEHNRLYWYRQTLGQGPEFLTYFQNEAQLEKSRLLSDRFSAERPKGSFSTLEIQRTEQGDSAMYLCASSGRAADTEAFFGQGTRLTVV.

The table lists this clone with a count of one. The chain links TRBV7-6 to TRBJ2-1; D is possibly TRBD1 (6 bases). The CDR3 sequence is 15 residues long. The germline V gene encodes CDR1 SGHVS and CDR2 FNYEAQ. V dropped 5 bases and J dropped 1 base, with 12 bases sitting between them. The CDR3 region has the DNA TGTGCCAGCAGCCTGGGACATCTTTCCTACAATGAGCAGTTCTTC. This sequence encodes CASSLGHLSYNEQFF.

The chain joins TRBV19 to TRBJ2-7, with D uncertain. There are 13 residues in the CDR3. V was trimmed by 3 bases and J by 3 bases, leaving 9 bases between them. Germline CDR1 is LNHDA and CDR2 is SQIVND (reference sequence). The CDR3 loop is CASSMNRDYEQYF. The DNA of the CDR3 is TGTGCCAGTAGTATGAACCGAGACTACGAGCAGTACTTC.

The CDR3 DNA follows: TGTGCCATCAGTGAAACCCCAGATCAGCCCCAGCATTTT. Translated, it gives CAISETPDQPQHF. This sequence joins TRBV10-3 and TRBJ1-5; D is undetermined. CDR3 length equals 13 residues. Germline CDR1 ENHRY, CDR2 SYGVKD. V was clipped by 3 bases and J by 5 bases, with 8 bases between them.

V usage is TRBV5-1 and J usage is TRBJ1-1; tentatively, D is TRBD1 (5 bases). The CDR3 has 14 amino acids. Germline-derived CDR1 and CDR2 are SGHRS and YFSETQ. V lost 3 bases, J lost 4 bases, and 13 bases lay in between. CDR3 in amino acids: CASSYAGSGTEAFF. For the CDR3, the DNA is TGCGCCAGCAGCTACGCAGGGTCAGGCACTGAAGCTTTCTTT.

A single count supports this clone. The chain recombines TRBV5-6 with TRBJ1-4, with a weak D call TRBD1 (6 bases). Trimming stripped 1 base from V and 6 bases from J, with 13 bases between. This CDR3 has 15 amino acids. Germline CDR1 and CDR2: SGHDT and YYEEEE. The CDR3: CASSLSLTGHEKLFF. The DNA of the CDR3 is TGTGCCAGCAGCTTGAGCTTGACAGGCCATGAAAAACTGTTTTTT.

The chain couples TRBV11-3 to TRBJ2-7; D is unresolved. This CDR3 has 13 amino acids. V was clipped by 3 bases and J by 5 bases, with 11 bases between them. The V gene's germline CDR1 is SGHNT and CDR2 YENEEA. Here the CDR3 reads CASSLGRFHEQYF. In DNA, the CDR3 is TGTGCCAGCAGCTTGGGCAGGTTCCACGAGCAGTACTTC.